The present TCR beta chain was sequenced within a study of beta chain features in type 1 diabetes. The whole isolated RNA underwent reverse transcription, so sequencing captured expressed TCRB transcripts. TCRdb's copy holds only in-frame clones and misses some; the assay was immunoSEQ multiplex PCR. The table has 200,000 to 300,000 clones, around 65% seen once. This receptor was taken from a man aged 30-40 years in good health. Sequenced: naive CD4+ T cells from blood.

CDR3 protein: CSAGRTDQETQYF. CDR3 bases: TGCAGCGCCGGAAGGACAGATCAAGAGACCCAGTACTTC. J is TRBJ2-5 and V is TRBV29-1; D is perhaps TRBD1 (6 bases). Trimming cost V 7 bases and J 2 bases, with 14 bases left between them. CDR1 SQVTM and CDR2 ANQGSEA come from the germline V gene. The CDR3 spans 13 residues. The complete variable domain, with remaining parts taken from reference TRBV29-1 and TRBJ2-5, reads SAVISQKPSRDICQRGTSLTIQCQVDSQVTMMFWYRQQPGQSLTLIATANQGSEATYESGFVIDKFPISRPNLTFSTLTVSNMSPEDSSIYLCSAGRTDQETQYFGPGTRLLVL.